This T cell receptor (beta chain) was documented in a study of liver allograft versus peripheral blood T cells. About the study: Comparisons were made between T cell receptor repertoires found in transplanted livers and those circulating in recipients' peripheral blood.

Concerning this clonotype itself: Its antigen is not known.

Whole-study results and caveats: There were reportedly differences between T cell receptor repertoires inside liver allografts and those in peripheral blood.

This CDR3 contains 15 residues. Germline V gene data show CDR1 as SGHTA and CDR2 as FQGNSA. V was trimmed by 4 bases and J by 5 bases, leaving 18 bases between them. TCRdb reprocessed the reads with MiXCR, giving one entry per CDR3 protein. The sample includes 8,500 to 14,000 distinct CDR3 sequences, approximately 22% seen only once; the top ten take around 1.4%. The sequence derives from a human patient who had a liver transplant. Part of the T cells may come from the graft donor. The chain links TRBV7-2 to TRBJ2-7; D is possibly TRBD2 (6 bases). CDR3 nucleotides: TGTGCCAGCAGCTCATTTGGTGCGGGGAGCAACGAGCAGTACTTC. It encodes CASSSFGAGSNEQYF.